This passage covers 23 T cell receptor beta chains from one sample sequenced in a study of blood T cell repertoires in COVID-19 (TCRdb year 2020). Libraries were made using the immunoSEQ multiplex PCR assay. TCRdb carries this immuneACCESS record with in-frame sequences only. Its versions omit some clonotypes, under half of them owing to an unresolved V gene in the studies checked, with the rest unexplained. In all, the sample holds hundreds of thousands of clones, and approximately 88% of those were seen once. In total, the top ten clones hold roughly 7.4% of the sample. Sequenced sample: peripheral blood. The source of these receptors is a woman between 50 and 59 years old with COVID-19, enrolled during active disease.

The V gene is TRBV6-6, the J gene TRBJ2-1, with 8 bases lining up with TRBD2. V lost 5 bases, J lost 3 bases, and 6 bases stayed unmatched. This CDR3 is built from 15 residues. Germline loops: CDR1 MNHNY, CDR2 SVGAGI (reference sequence). The CDR3 sequence is CASSGLAGGYNEQFF. CDR3 DNA: TGTGCCAGCAGTGGGCTGGCGGGGGGCTACAATGAGCAGTTCTTC.

This chain joins TRBV5-4 and TRBJ2-1, with 9 bases fitting TRBD2. This CDR3 region has 14 residues. Germline CDR1 is SGHNT and CDR2 is YYREEE (reference sequence). V lost 2 bases, J lost 10 bases, and 7 bases stayed unmatched. The CDR3 reads CASSLRGGADEQFF. The CDR3, as DNA: TGTGCCAGCAGCTTACGCGGGGGGGCCGACGAGCAGTTCTTC.

The sample holds one count of this clone. The V gene is TRBV24-1, the J gene TRBJ2-5; D perhaps matches TRBD1 (5 bases). CDR3 length equals 15 residues. V lost 1 base to trimming and J lost 1 base, with 9 bases between them. CDR1 and CDR2 from the germline V gene are KGHDR and SFDVKD. The CDR3 DNA follows: TGTGCCACCAGTGATTTAAAGGACACCCAAGAGACCCAGTACTTC. It translates to CATSDLKDTQETQYF.

The table lists this clone with a count of one. CDR3 loop: CASSAGVIGYTF. The DNA for the CDR3 is TGTGCCAGCAGTGCCGGGGTGATAGGCTACACCTTC. The rearrangement uses TRBV2 and TRBJ1-2, with unresolved D. V shed 4 bases and J shed 8 bases, with 11 bases lying between them. The CDR3 contains 12 residues. Looked up from germline, CDR1 is SNHLY and CDR2 is FYNNEI. Full variable domain (remainder filled in from reference TRBV2 and TRBJ1-2): EPEVTQTPSHQVTQMGQEVILRCVPISNHLYFYWYRQILGQKVEFLVSFYNNEISEKSEIFDDQFSVERPDGSNFTLKIRSTKLEDSAMYFCASSAGVIGYTFGSGTRLTVV.

The sample holds a few counts of this clone. The genes are TRBV19 and TRBJ1-1; no definite D call. Germline CDR1 and CDR2: LNHDA and SQIVND (reference sequence). V was cut by 3 bases and J by 0 bases, with 8 bases left in between. The CDR3 is 14 residues long. CDR3 residues: CASSMQRVNTEAFF. The CDR3 nucleotides are TGTGCCAGTAGTATGCAACGGGTGAACACTGAAGCTTTCTTT.

The chain combines TRBV7-8 with TRBJ1-4; D perhaps matches TRBD1 (6 bases). The CDR3 extends over 15 amino acids. Per germline, CDR1 SGHVS and CDR2 FQNEAQ. The germline V and J ends were trimmed by 4 bases and 6 bases, with 15 bases remaining between them. CDR3 sequence: CASSSEIQGYEKLFF. The CDR3 DNA reads as TGTGCCAGCAGCTCCGAGATTCAGGGGTATGAAAAACTGTTTTTT. The variable domain in full, completed from reference TRBV7-8 and TRBJ1-4, reads GAGVSQSPRYKVAKRGQDVALRCDPISGHVSLFWYQQALGQGPEFLTYFQNEAQLDKSGLPSDRFFAERPEGSVSTLKIQRTQQEDSAVYLCASSSEIQGYEKLFFGSGTQLSVL.

Turning to this clone: Distinct nucleotide sequences in the sample also encode this CDR3. The rearrangement links TRBV20-1 to TRBJ2-3; D unresolved. CDR3 length: 11 residues. The V gene lost 7 bases and the J gene lost 0 bases, with 5 bases spanning the gap. Germline CDR1 DFQATT, CDR2 SNEGSKA (reference sequence). CDR3 in amino acids: CSGGSTDTQYF. The CDR3 nucleotides read TGCAGTGGAGGAAGCACAGATACGCAGTATTTT.

The gene calls are TRBV7-8 and TRBJ1-3; D is possibly TRBD1 (5 bases). V was clipped by 5 bases and J by 4 bases, with 18 bases between them. In germline, CDR1 is SGHVS, CDR2 FQNEAQ. The CDR3 contains 16 residues. The CDR3 DNA is TGTGCCAGCAGCGGGCGGGACCGGGCGTCCGGAAACACCATATATTTT. Translating it yields CASSGRDRASGNTIYF.

About this clone itself: Other DNA sequences in this specimen translate into the identical CDR3. CDR3 sequence reads: CASSQGRGPGEQYF. The CDR3 DNA sequence: TGTGCCAGCAGCCAAGGCAGGGGCCCGGGCGAGCAGTACTTC. The chain combines TRBV3-1 (or the pseudogene TRBV3-2) with TRBJ2-7, with TRBD1 as a possible D gene (6 bases). Germline V gene sequence: CDR1 LGHDT, CDR2 YNNKEL (reference sequence). The length of the CDR3 is 14 residues. V shed 1 base and J shed 6 bases, with 13 bases lying between them.

This clone was seen only once. The chain recombines TRBV29-1 with TRBJ1-1; 7 bases map to TRBD1. Germline V gene lookup returns CDR1 SQVTM and CDR2 ANQGSEA. The CDR3 loop spans 13 amino acids. The V segment lost 5 bases and the J segment 7 bases; nucleotides outside the gene matches: 10. The chain's CDR3 is CSVREGADYEAFF. In nucleotides, the CDR3 is TGCAGCGTTCGGGAGGGGGCGGATTATGAAGCTTTCTTT.

The V gene is TRBV24-1, the J gene TRBJ2-7; TRBD2 matches 10 bases. Germline-derived CDR1 and CDR2 are KGHDR and SFDVKD. The ends lost 0 bases at V and 4 bases at J; junction bases unmatched: 5. The CDR3 length is 16 residues. CDR3 DNA: TGTGCCACCAGTGATTTGGGAGCGGGGGGGCGGTACGAGCAGTACTTC. It is translated as CATSDLGAGGRYEQYF.

The rearrangement joins TRBV6-5 to TRBJ1-1; D remains ambiguous. V lost 5 bases to trimming and J lost 4 bases, with 14 bases between them. This CDR3 is 14 amino acids long. Germline CDR1 MNHEY, CDR2 SVGAGI. The DNA for the CDR3 is TGTGCCAGCAGTCTGGTCAGATCGGGCACTGAAGCTTTCTTT. It yields the protein CASSLVRSGTEAFF.

V gene TRBV25-1 combines with J gene TRBJ1-2; 7 bases line up with TRBD1. Germline CDR1 is MGHDK and CDR2 is SYGVNS. The CDR3 extends over 12 amino acids. J gave up 5 bases and V 6 bases, and 3 bases lay outside the gene matches. The CDR3 coding sequence is TGTGCCAGCAGGGGACAGAGATATGGCTACACCTTC. The encoded protein is CASRGQRYGYTF.

The V and J genes are TRBV5-1 and TRBJ2-6; possibly TRBD1 for D (5 bases). The V and J ends lost 7 bases and 0 bases respectively, with 14 bases between them. This CDR3 spans 16 amino acids. Germline V gene data show CDR1 as SGHRS and CDR2 as YFSETQ. CDR3 bases: TGCGCCAGCTCGTGGACACCAAGCTCTGGGGCCAACGTCCTGACTTTC. This encodes CASSWTPSSGANVLTF.

The genes are TRBV7-3 and TRBJ2-7, with D possibly TRBD1 on 5 matching bases. Trimming took off 0 bases at V and 6 bases at J, with 9 bases between the two ends. CDR1 is SGHTA, CDR2 FQGTGA, per germline. The CDR3 is 13 amino acids. CDR3 coding DNA: TGTGCCAGCAGCTTAACTCCAGGGCGCGAGCAGTACTTC. Translated, it gives CASSLTPGREQYF.

This sequence joins TRBV19 and TRBJ1-2; a possible D gene is TRBD1 (6 bases). CDR3 length: 15 residues. V was clipped by 3 bases and J by 4 bases, with 15 bases between them. The germline V gene encodes CDR1 LNHDA and CDR2 SQIVND (reference sequence). CDR3 residues: CASSIPAGALYGYTF. Written as DNA, the CDR3 is TGTGCCAGTAGTATCCCCGCAGGGGCCCTCTATGGCTACACCTTC.

This clone appeared a single time. This rearrangement joins TRBV18 to TRBJ1-5, with 7 bases fitting TRBD1. Germline-derived CDR1 and CDR2 are KGHSH and LQKENI. The CDR3 covers 14 residues. Losses at the gene ends were 4 bases for V and 5 bases for J; bases not matched to a gene: 5. CDR3 nucleotide sequence: TGTGCCAGCTCACTTTCCGGGACAGATCAGCCCCAGCATTTT. It is translated as CASSLSGTDQPQHF.

The chain combines TRBV28 with TRBJ1-4; D unclear. V was clipped by 6 bases and J by 2 bases, with 13 bases between them. The CDR3 runs 15 residues. Looked up from germline, CDR1 is MDHEN and CDR2 is SYDVKM. The CDR3 loop reads CASSRLRDTNEKLFF. As DNA, the CDR3 is TGTGCCAGCAGCCGACTGCGGGATACTAATGAAAAACTGTTTTTT.

The V gene is TRBV10-2, the J gene TRBJ2-2; D gene ambiguous. Trimming pared 7 bases from V and 0 bases from J, leaving 9 bases between. The V gene's germline CDR1 is WSHSY and CDR2 SAAADI. The CDR3 totals 14 residues. For the CDR3, the DNA is TGCGCCAGCAACGACAACTCGAACACCGGGGAGCTGTTTTTT. This translates into CASNDNSNTGELFF.

V gene TRBV11-2 combines with J gene TRBJ1-1; D possibly corresponds to TRBD1 (5 bases). Germline lookup yields CDR1 SGHAT and CDR2 FQNNGV. The V and J ends lost 0 bases and 11 bases respectively, with 19 bases between them. This CDR3 has 15 amino acids. The CDR3 coding sequence is TGTGCCAGCAGCTTAGAATTAATGGGGCAGGACGGGGCTTTCTTT. This translates into CASSLELMGQDGAFF.

The chain employs TRBV19 and TRBJ2-5; 8 nucleotides match TRBD1. Per the germline V gene, CDR1 is LNHDA and CDR2 is SQIVND (reference sequence). The V segment lost 6 bases and the J segment 5 bases; nucleotides outside the gene matches: 8. The CDR3 contains 14 residues. This chain's CDR3 is CASSVTGGSETQYF. CDR3 sequence (DNA): TGTGCCAGTAGCGTCACAGGGGGATCGGAGACCCAGTACTTC.

This clone was observed a single time. The rearrangement uses TRBV5-4 and TRBJ2-3; 9 bases fit TRBD2. V shed 5 bases and J 0 bases; nucleotides not matched to a gene: 7. Germline lookup yields CDR1 SGHNT and CDR2 YYREEE (reference sequence). The CDR3 extends over 16 amino acids. The CDR3 sequence: CASRARTSASTDTQYF. CDR3 DNA sequence: TGTGCCAGCAGAGCCCGGACTAGCGCCAGCACAGATACGCAGTATTTT.

The chain is built from TRBV11-3 and TRBJ2-2; D unclear. Trimming shortened V by 5 bases and J by 5 bases, and 9 bases separated the two germline ends. The CDR3 sequence is 13 residues long. Germline V gives CDR1 SGHNT, CDR2 YENEEA. The CDR3 nucleotides are TGTGCCAGCAGCGAGGTGGAGACCGGGGAGCTGTTTTTT. Its translation: CASSEVETGELFF.